One and the same sample provided the 15 T cell receptor beta chains below, sequenced in a study of blood T cell repertoires in COVID-19. Data came from immunoSEQ multiplex PCR; TCRdb stores just in-frame clones and leaves some out. Of roughly 180,000 clones in the sample, around 83% were seen once. Specimen: peripheral blood. Receptor source: a woman in her fifties or sixties with COVID-19, enrolled during active disease.

This clone was observed a single time. J is TRBJ2-7 and V is TRBV18; 7 bases agree with TRBD1. V lost 3 bases, J lost 2 bases, and 7 bases stayed unmatched. This CDR3 is built from 15 residues. The V gene's germline CDR1 is KGHSH and CDR2 LQKENI. As DNA, the CDR3 is TGTGCCAGCTCACCGGCAGGGGGTTCAACCTACGAGCAGTACTTC. As protein: CASSPAGGSTYEQYF.

This clone was picked up one time. The chain couples TRBV30 to TRBJ1-2; D is uncertain. The CDR3 is made up of 13 amino acids. V was trimmed by 1 base and J by 5 bases, leaving 11 bases between them. Germline V lookup: CDR1 GTSNPN, CDR2 SVGIG (reference sequence). The CDR3 protein is CAWSEQTVYGYTF. The CDR3 DNA is TGTGCCTGGAGTGAGCAAACGGTGTATGGCTACACCTTC.

The chain links TRBV7-2 to TRBJ2-1, with TRBD2 matching over 9 bases. In germline, CDR1 is SGHTA, CDR2 FQGNSA. This CDR3 comprises 18 residues. V gave up 4 bases and J gave up 0 bases; unmatched junction bases: 10. This CDR3 is CASSSTGAGGLSYNEQFF. CDR3 in DNA: TGTGCCAGCAGCTCCACTGGGGCGGGGGGGCTCTCCTACAATGAGCAGTTCTTC.

V and J are TRBV28 and TRBJ2-7, with D unresolved. CDR1 is MDHEN, CDR2 SYDVKM, per germline. Trimming shortened V by 5 bases and J by 3 bases, and 5 bases separated the two germline ends. The CDR3 spans 11 residues. CDR3 bases: TGTGCCAGCAGTCTCGGCTACGAGCAGTACTTC. Its protein is CASSLGYEQYF.

The chain uses TRBV2 and TRBJ1-3, with 7 bases lining up with TRBD1. There are 14 residues in the CDR3. After removal of 9 bases from V and 2 bases from J, the junction contained 7 bases not matched to a gene. Looked up from germline, CDR1 is SNHLY and CDR2 is FYNNEI. The CDR3 reads CARKNDRAGNTIYF. The CDR3 nucleotides are TGTGCCAGGAAAAACGACAGGGCTGGAAACACCATATATTTT. Full variable domain (remainder filled in from reference TRBV2 and TRBJ1-3): EPEVTQTPSHQVTQMGQEVILRCVPISNHLYFYWYRQILGQKVEFLVSFYNNEISEKSEIFDDQFSVERPDGSNFTLKIRSTKLEDSAMYFCARKNDRAGNTIYFGEGSWLTVV.

This chain joins TRBV18 and TRBJ2-7; TRBD1 agrees at 8 bases. Germline values: CDR1 KGHSH, CDR2 LQKENI. V trimming: 4 bases; J trimming: 3 bases; junction bases outside the gene matches: 8. CDR3 size: 15 residues. CDR3 region: CASSLTGQGGYEQYF. As DNA, the CDR3 is TGTGCCAGCTCACTAACCGGACAGGGAGGCTACGAGCAGTACTTC. Supplemented by reference TRBV18 and TRBJ2-7, the full variable domain reads NAGVMQNPRHLVRRRGQEARLRCSPMKGHSHVYWYRQLPEEGLKFMVYLQKENIIDESGMPKERFSAEFPKEGPSILRIQQVVRGDSAAYFCASSLTGQGGYEQYFGPGTRLTVT.

V is TRBV15 and J is TRBJ2-5, with 12 bases fitting TRBD2. CDR1 is LNHNV and CDR2 is YYDKDF in the germline V gene (reference sequence). Trimming cost V 4 bases and J 5 bases; bases outside gene matches: 5. The CDR3 contains 15 residues. The CDR3 bases are TGTGCCACCAGCAAATCTCTAGCGGGGGGGGAGACCCAGTACTTC. Amino acid sequence: CATSKSLAGGETQYF.

This clone was recorded once. This chain uses TRBV2 with TRBJ2-1; possible D gene TRBD1, 5 bases. CDR1 is SNHLY, CDR2 FYNNEI, per germline. The CDR3 is 14 amino acids. V shed 4 bases and J shed 7 bases, with 14 bases lying between them. CDR3 nucleotide sequence: TGTGCCAGCAGTGCGACAGCCAACCTGAATGAGCAGTTCTTC. Translating it yields CASSATANLNEQFF.

This chain connects TRBV6-2 or TRBV6-3 to TRBJ2-7; 11 nucleotides align to TRBD1. CDR3 size: 14 residues. Trimming took 6 bases from V and 3 from J; bases not matched to a gene: 4. CDR1 and CDR2 (germline): MNHEY, SVGEGT. The DNA of the CDR3 is TGTGCCAGCAGCTCCGGGACAGGGGGCTACGAGCAGTACTTC. Translating gives CASSSGTGGYEQYF.

The rearrangement links TRBV7-5 to TRBJ1-5; the table's D call, TRBD1, was not checked against the DNA. TRBV7-5 is reported as a pseudogene. This CDR3 is 13 amino acids long. The CDR3 DNA reads TGTGTCAGAAGCTTAGTTTCATCACAGCCCCAGCATTTT. It specifies CVRSLVSSQPQHF.

The chain employs TRBV30 and TRBJ1-1; D not resolved. Trimming removed 5 bases from V and 5 bases from J, with 9 bases in between. The length of the CDR3 is 11 residues. Looked up from germline, CDR1 is GTSNPN and CDR2 is SVGIG (reference sequence). CDR3 loop: CAWQARTEAFF. Here the CDR3 DNA reads TGTGCCTGGCAAGCGAGAACTGAAGCTTTCTTT.

The chain carries TRBV12-3 or TRBV12-4 and TRBJ1-1; D is unclear. V was trimmed by 3 bases and J by 8 bases, leaving 7 bases between them. This CDR3 has 11 amino acids. Here the CDR3 DNA reads TGTGCCAGCAGTTTGGTACTCGAAGCTTTCTTT. The encoded protein is CASSLVLEAFF.

The genes are TRBV7-3 and TRBJ1-2; weak D call: TRBD1 (5 bases). The CDR3 covers 14 residues. Trimming left V 2 bases short and J 4 bases short, with 11 bases between. CDR1 and CDR2 from the germline V gene are SGHTA and FQGTGA. The CDR3 loop is CASSLVGLGYGYTF. DNA for the CDR3: TGTGCCAGCAGCTTAGTGGGGCTCGGCTATGGCTACACCTTC.

CDR3 amino acids: CASSATGTSGGVADTQYF. The CDR3 DNA reads as TGTGCCAGCAGCGCGACCGGGACTAGCGGGGGGGTTGCAGATACGCAGTATTTT. The chain carries TRBV7-6 and TRBJ2-3; 16 nucleotides align to TRBD2. The CDR3 totals 18 residues. Per germline, CDR1 SGHVS and CDR2 FNYEAQ. V lost 5 bases, J lost 4 bases, and 9 bases stayed unmatched.

The V gene is TRBV7-9, the J gene TRBJ2-1; 8 nucleotides line up with TRBD2. Trimming cost V 5 bases and J 7 bases; bases outside gene matches: 16. CDR1 is SEHNR and CDR2 is FQNEAQ in the germline V gene (reference sequence). The CDR3 has 17 amino acids. The chain's CDR3 is CASSDTTLGLAINEQFF. CDR3 in DNA: TGTGCCAGCAGCGACACTACCTTAGGACTAGCAATTAATGAGCAGTTCTTC.